The rows below give T cell receptor beta chains drawn from one sample of a study of technical replicates of blood from several donors. Profiling relied on immunoSEQ multiplex PCR, and the TCRdb table lists in-frame clones only, not all of them. The table records about 100,000 clones, approximately 96% of them present only once. Material for sequencing was T cells isolated from PBMCs. Every receptor here comes from a human donor in good health. CDR3s include the opening cysteine and the closing phenylalanine or tryptophan.

TRBV6-1	14	TRBJ2-7	CASPPARAPYEQYF
TRBV5-1	14	TRBJ2-5	CASSALAGGETQYF
TRBV19	15	TRBJ1-3	CASRGTGVSGNTIYF
TRBV29-1	20	TRBJ2-7	CSVEDLKGGLAGDGEYEQYF
TRBV5-6	14	TRBJ1-1	CASSGGQGAREAFF
TRBV21-1	18	TRBJ1-4	CASSKDHQSSATNEKLLF
TRBV21-1	13	TRBJ2-1	CASSKRGHNEQFF
TRBV11-3	18	TRBJ2-4	CASSLEAQGQGAKNIQYF
TRBV5-4	15	TRBJ1-1	CASSRDDRANTEAFF
TRBV10-3	13	TRBJ2-1	CASFGGSYNEQFF
TRBV4-2	19	TRBJ2-5	CASSRLYSSGEGAEETQYF
TRBV15	15	TRBJ2-2	CATSRTPPNTGELFF
TRBV4-1	13	TRBJ2-7	CASSAGGSYEQYF
TRBV5-4	16	TRBJ2-3	CASSVRLAGGTDTQYF
TRBV9	14	TRBJ2-2	CASSVGSSTGELFF
TRBV29-1	11	TRBJ1-1	CSGDRGTEAFF
TRBV7-2	13	TRBJ1-2	CASSLDRGRGYTF
TRBV5-1	15	TRBJ2-5	CASSLEWGNQETQYF
TRBV10-1	15	TRBJ2-1	CASSETGGSYNEQFF
TRBV5-1	16	TRBJ2-7	CASSVYGTSGAYEQYF
TRBV29-1	14	TRBJ2-6	CSVSDRLGANVLTF
TRBV7-9	17	TRBJ2-1	CASSLGDLAGGVNEQFF
TRBV5-1	15	TRBJ2-7	CASSLDGGSSYEQYF
TRBV11-3	16	TRBJ2-2	CASSLLRTANTGELFF
TRBV4-1	13	TRBJ2-1	CASSQQQGYEQFF
TRBV4-1	13	TRBJ1-1	CASRQGVNTEAFF
TRBV2	15	TRBJ1-1	CASIQSWGSGTEAFF
TRBV18	15	TRBJ2-3	CASSPDRHSTDTQYF
TRBV5-1	14	TRBJ2-2	CASSVGEYTGELFF
TRBV25-1	14	TRBJ1-4	CASSEPGGGEKLFF
TRBV19	14	TRBJ1-6	CASGGNIHNSPLHF
TRBV4-1	15	TRBJ1-2	CASSQLRLVNYGYTF
TRBV30	17	TRBJ1-3	CASRDRGRGSSGNTIYF
TRBV13	14	TRBJ2-1	CASMGAPIGREQFF
TRBV5-1	14	TRBJ1-5	CASSLGDYNQPQHF
TRBV6-1	13	TRBJ1-1	CASSLDRNTEAFF
TRBV27	16	TRBJ2-5	CASSLSGQGRQETQYF
TRBV4-2	17	TRBJ2-3	CASSQDPPGGGTDTQYF
TRBV6-1	16	TRBJ2-1	CASSGGRAKGRNEQFF
TRBV11-1	15	TRBJ2-5	CASSVLPQPQETQYF
TRBV7-6	17	TRBJ2-5	CASSLYPTSGSKETQYF
TRBV7-8	16	TRBJ2-1	CASSNYIGVGYNEQFF
TRBV4-1	12	TRBJ2-7	CASSQVGREQYF
TRBV29-1	13	TRBJ1-1	CSVRDRGGTEAFF
TRBV5-1	12	TRBJ1-2	CASSLRGNGYTF